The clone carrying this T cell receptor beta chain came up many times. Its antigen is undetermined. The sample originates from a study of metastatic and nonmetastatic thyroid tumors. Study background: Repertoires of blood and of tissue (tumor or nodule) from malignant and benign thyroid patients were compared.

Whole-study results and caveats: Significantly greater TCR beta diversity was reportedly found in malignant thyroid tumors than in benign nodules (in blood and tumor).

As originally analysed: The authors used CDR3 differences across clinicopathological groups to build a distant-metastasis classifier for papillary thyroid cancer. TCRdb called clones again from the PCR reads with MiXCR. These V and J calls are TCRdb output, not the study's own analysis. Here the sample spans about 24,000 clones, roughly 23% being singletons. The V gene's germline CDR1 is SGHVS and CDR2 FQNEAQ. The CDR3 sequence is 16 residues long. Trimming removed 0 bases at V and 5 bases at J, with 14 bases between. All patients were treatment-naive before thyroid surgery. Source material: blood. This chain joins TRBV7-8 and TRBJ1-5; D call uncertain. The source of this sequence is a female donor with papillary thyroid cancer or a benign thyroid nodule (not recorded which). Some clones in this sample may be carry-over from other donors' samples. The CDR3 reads CASSLAAVEGHQPQHF. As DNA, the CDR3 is TGTGCCAGCAGCTTAGCGGCGGTGGAGGGCCATCAGCCCCAGCATTTT. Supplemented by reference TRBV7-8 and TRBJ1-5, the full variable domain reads GAGVSQSPRYKVAKRGQDVALRCDPISGHVSLFWYQQALGQGPEFLTYFQNEAQLDKSGLPSDRFFAERPEGSVSTLKIQRTQQEDSAVYLCASSLAAVEGHQPQHFGDGTRLSIL.